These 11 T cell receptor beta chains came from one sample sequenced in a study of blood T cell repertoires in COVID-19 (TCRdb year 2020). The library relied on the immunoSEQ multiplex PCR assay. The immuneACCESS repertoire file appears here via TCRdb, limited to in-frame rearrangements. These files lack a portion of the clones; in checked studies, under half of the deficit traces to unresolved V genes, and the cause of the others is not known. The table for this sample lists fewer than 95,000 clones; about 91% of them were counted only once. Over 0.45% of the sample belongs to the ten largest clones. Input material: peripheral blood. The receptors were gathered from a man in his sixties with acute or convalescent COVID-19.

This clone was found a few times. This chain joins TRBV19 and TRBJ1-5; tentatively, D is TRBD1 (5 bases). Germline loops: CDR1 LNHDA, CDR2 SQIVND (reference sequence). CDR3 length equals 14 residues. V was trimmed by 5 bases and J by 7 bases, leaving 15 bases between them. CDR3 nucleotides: TGTGCCAGTAGTCCGATGGGGGGTGAACAGCCCCAGCATTTT. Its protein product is CASSPMGGEQPQHF.

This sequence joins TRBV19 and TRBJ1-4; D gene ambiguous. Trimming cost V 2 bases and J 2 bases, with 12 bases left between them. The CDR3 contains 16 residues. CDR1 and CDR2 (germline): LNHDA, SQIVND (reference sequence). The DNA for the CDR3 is TGTGCCAGTAGTATAACTGACATAAGTACTAATGAAAAACTGTTTTTT. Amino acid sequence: CASSITDISTNEKLFF.

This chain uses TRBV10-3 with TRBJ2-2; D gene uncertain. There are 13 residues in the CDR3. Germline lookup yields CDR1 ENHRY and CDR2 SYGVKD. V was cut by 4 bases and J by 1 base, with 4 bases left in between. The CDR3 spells CAISGLNTGELFF. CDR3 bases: TGTGCCATCAGTGGTCTGAACACCGGGGAGCTGTTTTTT.

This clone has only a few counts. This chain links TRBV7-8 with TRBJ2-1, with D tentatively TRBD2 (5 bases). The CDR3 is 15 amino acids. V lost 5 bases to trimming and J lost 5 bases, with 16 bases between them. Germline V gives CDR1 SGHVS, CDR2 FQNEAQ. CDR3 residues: CASSRTGRNDNEQFF. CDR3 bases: TGTGCCAGCAGCCGCACGGGGAGAAACGACAATGAGCAGTTCTTC.

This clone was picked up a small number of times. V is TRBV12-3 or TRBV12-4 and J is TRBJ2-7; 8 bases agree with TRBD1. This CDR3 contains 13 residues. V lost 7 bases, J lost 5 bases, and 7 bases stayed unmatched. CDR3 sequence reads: CASTRDRIDEQYF. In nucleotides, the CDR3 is TGTGCCAGCACCCGGGACAGGATCGACGAGCAGTACTTC.

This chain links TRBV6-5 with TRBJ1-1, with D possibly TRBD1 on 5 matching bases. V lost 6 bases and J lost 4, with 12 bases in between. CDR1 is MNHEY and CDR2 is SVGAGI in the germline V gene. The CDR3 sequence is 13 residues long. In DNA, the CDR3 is TGTGCCAGCAGCCGCGTGGGGGGCACTGAAGCTTTCTTT. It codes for CASSRVGGTEAFF.

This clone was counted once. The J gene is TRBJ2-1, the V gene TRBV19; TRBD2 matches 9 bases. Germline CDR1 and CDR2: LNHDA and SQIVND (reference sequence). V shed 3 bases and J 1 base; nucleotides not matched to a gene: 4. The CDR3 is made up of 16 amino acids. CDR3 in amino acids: CASSMLAGESYNEQFF. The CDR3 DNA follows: TGTGCCAGTAGTATGTTAGCGGGGGAATCCTACAATGAGCAGTTCTTC.

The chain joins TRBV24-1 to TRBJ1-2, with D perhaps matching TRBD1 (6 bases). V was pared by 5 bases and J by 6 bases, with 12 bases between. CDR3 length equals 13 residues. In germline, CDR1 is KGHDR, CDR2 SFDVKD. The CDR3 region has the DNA TGTGCCACCAGTGCTTTCACAGGGAATGGCTACACCTTC. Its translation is CATSAFTGNGYTF.

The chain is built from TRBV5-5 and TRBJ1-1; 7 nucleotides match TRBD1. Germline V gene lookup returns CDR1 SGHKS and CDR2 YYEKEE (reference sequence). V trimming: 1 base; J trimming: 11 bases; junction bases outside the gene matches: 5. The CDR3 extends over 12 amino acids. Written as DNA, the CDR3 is TGTGCCAGCAGCTTGTCGACAGGGTTGGCTTTCTTT. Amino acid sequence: CASSLSTGLAFF.

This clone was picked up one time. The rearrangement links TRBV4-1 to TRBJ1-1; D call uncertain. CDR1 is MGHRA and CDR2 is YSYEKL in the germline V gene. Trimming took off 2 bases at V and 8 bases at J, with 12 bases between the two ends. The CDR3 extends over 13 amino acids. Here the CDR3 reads CASSQLTGYEAFF. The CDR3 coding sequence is TGCGCCAGCAGCCAATTGACTGGGTACGAAGCTTTCTTT.

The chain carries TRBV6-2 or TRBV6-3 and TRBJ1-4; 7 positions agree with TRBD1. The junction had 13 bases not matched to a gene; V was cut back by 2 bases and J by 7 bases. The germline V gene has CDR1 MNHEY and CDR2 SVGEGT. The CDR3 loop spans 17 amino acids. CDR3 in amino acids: CASSYQTGSRRSEKLFF. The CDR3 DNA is TGTGCCAGCAGTTACCAGACAGGGTCGCGCCGCAGTGAAAAACTGTTTTTT.